This T cell receptor (beta chain) was recorded in a study of cytomegalovirus exposure and HLA in healthy donors. General observations from the study: V- and J-gene trimming in TCR beta was tied to a missense DCLRE1C variant by an analysis performed later.

This clone was seen more than once but under ten times. Antigen unknown. It was with 60 Vbeta and 13 Jbeta primers that the PCR ran. Sequencing used immunoSEQ multiplex PCR; TCRdb keeps in-frame clones, though not all of them. The sample lists some 130,000 clones, about three quarters occurring once. The CDR3 contains 15 residues. The germline gives CDR1 MDHEN, CDR2 SYDVKM. V was pared by 5 bases and J by 5 bases, with 8 bases of the junction left unmatched. The origin of this receptor is a male donor in good health and CMV-seropositive. Specimen: PBMCs. The chain joins TRBV28 to TRBJ1-4, with TRBD1 identical over 7 bases. CDR3 sequence: CASSLRTGLNEKLFF. In DNA, the CDR3 is TGTGCCAGCAGTCTAAGGACAGGTCTAAATGAAAAACTGTTTTTT.